Listed here is a single T cell receptor (beta chain). The antigen is not known. The germline V and J ends were trimmed by 6 bases and 1 base, with 9 bases remaining between them. This CDR3 has 14 residues. Using its own MiXCR run on the reads, TCRdb lists one record per CDR3 protein. This sample has 650,000 to 900,000 distinct CDR3 sequences; approximately 30% occur once, and the top ten carry 12%. This entry is derived from a study of T cell repertoires in cytomegalovirus infection. About the study: Both recently identified HLA-C-restricted and well-studied HLA-B-restricted CMV epitopes were used in the study. The public TCR beta signatures pointed to both CMV infection and matching HLA type. Findings of the study overall: Carriers of CMV plus the relevant HLA were identified by cumulative public TCR beta family frequency. CMV-specific HLA-C-restricted TCR beta clonotypes dominated the ex vivo response.

This receptor was obtained from a human donor in good health (CMV status not recorded). Some clones in this sample may be carry-over from other donors' samples. The V gene is TRBV12-3 or TRBV12-4, the J gene TRBJ2-2, with D possibly TRBD1 on 5 matching bases. This specimen consisted of cultured CD8+ T cells from PBMCs, obtained from culture after CMV antigen stimulation. CDR3 nucleotide sequence: TGTGCCAGCAGGGTAGACAGGAACACCGGGGAGCTGTTTTTT. This sequence encodes CASRVDRNTGELFF.